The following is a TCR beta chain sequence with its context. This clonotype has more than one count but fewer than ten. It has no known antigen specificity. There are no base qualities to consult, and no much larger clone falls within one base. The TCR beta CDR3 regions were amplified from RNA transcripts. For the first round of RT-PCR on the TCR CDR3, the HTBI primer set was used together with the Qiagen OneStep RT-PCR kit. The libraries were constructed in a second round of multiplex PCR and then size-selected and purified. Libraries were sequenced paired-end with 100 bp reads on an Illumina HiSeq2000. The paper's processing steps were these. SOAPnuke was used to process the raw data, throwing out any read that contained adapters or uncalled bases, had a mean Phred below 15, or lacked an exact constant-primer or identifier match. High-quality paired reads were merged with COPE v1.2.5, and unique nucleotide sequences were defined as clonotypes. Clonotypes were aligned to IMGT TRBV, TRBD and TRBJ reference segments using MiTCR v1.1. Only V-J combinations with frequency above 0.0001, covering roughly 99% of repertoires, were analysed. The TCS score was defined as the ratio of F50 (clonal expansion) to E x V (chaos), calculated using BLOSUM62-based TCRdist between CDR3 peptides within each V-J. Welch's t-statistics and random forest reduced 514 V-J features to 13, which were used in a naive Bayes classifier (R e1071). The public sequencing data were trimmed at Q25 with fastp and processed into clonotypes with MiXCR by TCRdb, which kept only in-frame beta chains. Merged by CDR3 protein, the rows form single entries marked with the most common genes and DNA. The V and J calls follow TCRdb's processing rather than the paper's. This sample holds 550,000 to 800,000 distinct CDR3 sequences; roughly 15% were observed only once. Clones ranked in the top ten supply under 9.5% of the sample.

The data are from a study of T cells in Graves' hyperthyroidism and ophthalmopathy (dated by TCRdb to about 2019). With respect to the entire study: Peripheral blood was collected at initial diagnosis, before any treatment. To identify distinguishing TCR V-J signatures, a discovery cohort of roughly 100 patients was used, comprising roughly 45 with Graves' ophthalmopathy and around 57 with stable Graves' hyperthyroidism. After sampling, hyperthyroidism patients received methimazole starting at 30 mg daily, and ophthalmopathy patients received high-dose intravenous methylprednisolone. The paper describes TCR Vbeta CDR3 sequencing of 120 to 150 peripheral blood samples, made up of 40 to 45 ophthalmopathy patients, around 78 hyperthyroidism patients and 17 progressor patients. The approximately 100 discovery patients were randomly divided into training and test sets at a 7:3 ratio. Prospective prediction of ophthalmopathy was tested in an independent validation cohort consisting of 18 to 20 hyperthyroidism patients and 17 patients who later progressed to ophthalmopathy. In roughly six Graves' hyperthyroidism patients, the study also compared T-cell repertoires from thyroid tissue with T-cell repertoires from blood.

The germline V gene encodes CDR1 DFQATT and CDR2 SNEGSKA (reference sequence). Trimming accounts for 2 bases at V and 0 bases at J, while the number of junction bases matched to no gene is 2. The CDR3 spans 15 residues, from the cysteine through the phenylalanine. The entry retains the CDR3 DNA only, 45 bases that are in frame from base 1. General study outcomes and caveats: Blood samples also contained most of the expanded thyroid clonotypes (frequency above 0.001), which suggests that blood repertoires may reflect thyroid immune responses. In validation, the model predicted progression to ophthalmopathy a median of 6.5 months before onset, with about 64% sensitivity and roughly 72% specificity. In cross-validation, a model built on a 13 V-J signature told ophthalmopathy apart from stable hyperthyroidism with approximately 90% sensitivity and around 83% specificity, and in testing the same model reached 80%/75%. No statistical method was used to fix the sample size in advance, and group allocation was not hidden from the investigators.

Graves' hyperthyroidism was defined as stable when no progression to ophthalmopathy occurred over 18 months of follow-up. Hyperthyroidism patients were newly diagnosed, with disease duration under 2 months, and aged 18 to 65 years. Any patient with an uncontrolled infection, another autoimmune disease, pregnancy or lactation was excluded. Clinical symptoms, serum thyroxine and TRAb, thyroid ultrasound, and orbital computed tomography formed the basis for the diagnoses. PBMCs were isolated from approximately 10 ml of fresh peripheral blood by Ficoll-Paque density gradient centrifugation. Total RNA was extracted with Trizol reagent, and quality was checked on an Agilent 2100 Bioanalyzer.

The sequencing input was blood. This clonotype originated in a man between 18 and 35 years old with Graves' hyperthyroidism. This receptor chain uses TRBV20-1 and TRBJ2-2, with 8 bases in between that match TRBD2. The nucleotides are TGCAGTGCTAGACAAGCGGGGGCGAACACCGGGGAGCTGTTTTTT. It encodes CSARQAGANTGELFF.